The clone carrying this TCR beta chain was detected ten times or more. Its antigen is unknown. Germline CDR1 and CDR2: KGHSH and LQKENI. The CDR3 is 14 amino acids. V lost 5 bases and J 8 bases, leaving 16 bases between the germline ends. This entry comes from a study of type 1 regulatory T cells. Study details: An in vitro protocol generated T-allo10, a Tr1-enriched, alloantigen-specific CD4 T cell product.

In TCRdb, the reads were re-called with MiXCR into one record per CDR3 protein. The sample holds about 39,000 distinct CDR3 sequences, more than 9% seen once. The specimen sequenced was cultured non-Tr1 T cells, either the whole culture or a sorted T cell fraction (not recorded which). The rearrangement uses TRBV18 and TRBJ2-1, with D possibly TRBD2 on 6 matching bases. The receptor was derived from a human donor in good health. CDR3 nucleotide sequence: TGTGCCAGCTCATCGGGACTCGGAGGGGATGAGCAGTTCTTC. Translation: CASSSGLGGDEQFF. The full variable domain, in which reference TRBV18 and TRBJ2-1 provide the parts outside the CDR3, is NAGVMQNPRHLVRRRGQEARLRCSPMKGHSHVYWYRQLPEEGLKFMVYLQKENIIDESGMPKERFSAEFPKEGPSILRIQQVVRGDSAAYFCASSSGLGGDEQFFGPGTRLTVL.